Reported below is one T cell receptor beta chain. Antigen unknown. Germline V gene lookup returns CDR1 DFQATT and CDR2 SNEGSKA (reference sequence). The V segment lost 4 bases and the J segment 2 bases; nucleotides outside the gene matches: 7. The CDR3 totals 14 residues. The sample comes from a study of blood T cells in healthy people across ages. Whole-study context: Template switching captured about one barcoded beta molecule per two T cells. Study-wide findings and caveats: Samples with more naive T cells showed higher observed beta diversity.

Primers used in a second PCR of roughly 7 to 12 cycles were a sample-barcoded 5' primer and a J-beta primer mix. TCRdb redid the calling of the 5' RACE reads with MiXCR, one entry per CDR3 protein. The sample has about 760,000 distinct CDR3 sequences; roughly 50% are singletons. Sequencing was performed on blood. The chain combines TRBV20-1 with TRBJ1-1, with TRBD1 matching over 7 bases. The receptor's source is a man in his forties in good health. This chain's CDR3 is CSANSRDRNTEAFF. CDR3 coding DNA: TGCAGTGCTAACAGCAGGGACAGAAACACTGAAGCTTTCTTT.